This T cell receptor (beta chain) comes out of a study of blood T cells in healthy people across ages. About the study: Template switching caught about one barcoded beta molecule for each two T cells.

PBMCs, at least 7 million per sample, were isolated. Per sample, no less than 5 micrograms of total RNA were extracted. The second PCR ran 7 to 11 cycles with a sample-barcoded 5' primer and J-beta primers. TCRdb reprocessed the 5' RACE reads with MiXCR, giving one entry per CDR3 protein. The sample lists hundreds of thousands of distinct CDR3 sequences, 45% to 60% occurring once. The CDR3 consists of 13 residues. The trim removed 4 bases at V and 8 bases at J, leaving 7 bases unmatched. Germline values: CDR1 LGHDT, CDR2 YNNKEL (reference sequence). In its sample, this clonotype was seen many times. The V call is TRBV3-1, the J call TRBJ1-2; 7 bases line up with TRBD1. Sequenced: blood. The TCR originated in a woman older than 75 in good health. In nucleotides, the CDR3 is TGTGCCAGCAGCCCCGGGACAGCTCGAGGCTACACCTTC. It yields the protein CASSPGTARGYTF. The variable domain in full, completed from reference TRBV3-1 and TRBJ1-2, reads DTAVSQTPKYLVTQMGNDKSIKCEQNLGHDTMYWYKQDSKKFLKIMFSYNNKELIINETVPNRFSPKSPDKAHLNLHINSLELGDSAVYFCASSPGTARGYTFGSGTRLTVV.